This T cell receptor (beta chain) was sequenced during a study of monozygotic twins with inflammatory bowel disease. Study results and limitations: Immunosuppressive treatment differences may have increased patient repertoire variability.

The germline gives CDR1 MNHEY, CDR2 SVGAGI. The CDR3 sequence is 12 residues long. Following a re-call of the 5' RACE reads, TCRdb has one entry per CDR3 protein and lacks DNA. The sample shows about 300,000 distinct CDR3 sequences, and 5% to 6% sits with its ten largest clones. Notes on this clonotype: Its antigen is currently unknown.

Material for sequencing was blood. The rearrangement joins TRBV6-5 to TRBJ2-3. The receptor's source is a human donor with ulcerative colitis or Crohn's disease, or a healthy co-twin of an affected twin (not recorded which). CDR3 region: CASSYSKDTQYF.